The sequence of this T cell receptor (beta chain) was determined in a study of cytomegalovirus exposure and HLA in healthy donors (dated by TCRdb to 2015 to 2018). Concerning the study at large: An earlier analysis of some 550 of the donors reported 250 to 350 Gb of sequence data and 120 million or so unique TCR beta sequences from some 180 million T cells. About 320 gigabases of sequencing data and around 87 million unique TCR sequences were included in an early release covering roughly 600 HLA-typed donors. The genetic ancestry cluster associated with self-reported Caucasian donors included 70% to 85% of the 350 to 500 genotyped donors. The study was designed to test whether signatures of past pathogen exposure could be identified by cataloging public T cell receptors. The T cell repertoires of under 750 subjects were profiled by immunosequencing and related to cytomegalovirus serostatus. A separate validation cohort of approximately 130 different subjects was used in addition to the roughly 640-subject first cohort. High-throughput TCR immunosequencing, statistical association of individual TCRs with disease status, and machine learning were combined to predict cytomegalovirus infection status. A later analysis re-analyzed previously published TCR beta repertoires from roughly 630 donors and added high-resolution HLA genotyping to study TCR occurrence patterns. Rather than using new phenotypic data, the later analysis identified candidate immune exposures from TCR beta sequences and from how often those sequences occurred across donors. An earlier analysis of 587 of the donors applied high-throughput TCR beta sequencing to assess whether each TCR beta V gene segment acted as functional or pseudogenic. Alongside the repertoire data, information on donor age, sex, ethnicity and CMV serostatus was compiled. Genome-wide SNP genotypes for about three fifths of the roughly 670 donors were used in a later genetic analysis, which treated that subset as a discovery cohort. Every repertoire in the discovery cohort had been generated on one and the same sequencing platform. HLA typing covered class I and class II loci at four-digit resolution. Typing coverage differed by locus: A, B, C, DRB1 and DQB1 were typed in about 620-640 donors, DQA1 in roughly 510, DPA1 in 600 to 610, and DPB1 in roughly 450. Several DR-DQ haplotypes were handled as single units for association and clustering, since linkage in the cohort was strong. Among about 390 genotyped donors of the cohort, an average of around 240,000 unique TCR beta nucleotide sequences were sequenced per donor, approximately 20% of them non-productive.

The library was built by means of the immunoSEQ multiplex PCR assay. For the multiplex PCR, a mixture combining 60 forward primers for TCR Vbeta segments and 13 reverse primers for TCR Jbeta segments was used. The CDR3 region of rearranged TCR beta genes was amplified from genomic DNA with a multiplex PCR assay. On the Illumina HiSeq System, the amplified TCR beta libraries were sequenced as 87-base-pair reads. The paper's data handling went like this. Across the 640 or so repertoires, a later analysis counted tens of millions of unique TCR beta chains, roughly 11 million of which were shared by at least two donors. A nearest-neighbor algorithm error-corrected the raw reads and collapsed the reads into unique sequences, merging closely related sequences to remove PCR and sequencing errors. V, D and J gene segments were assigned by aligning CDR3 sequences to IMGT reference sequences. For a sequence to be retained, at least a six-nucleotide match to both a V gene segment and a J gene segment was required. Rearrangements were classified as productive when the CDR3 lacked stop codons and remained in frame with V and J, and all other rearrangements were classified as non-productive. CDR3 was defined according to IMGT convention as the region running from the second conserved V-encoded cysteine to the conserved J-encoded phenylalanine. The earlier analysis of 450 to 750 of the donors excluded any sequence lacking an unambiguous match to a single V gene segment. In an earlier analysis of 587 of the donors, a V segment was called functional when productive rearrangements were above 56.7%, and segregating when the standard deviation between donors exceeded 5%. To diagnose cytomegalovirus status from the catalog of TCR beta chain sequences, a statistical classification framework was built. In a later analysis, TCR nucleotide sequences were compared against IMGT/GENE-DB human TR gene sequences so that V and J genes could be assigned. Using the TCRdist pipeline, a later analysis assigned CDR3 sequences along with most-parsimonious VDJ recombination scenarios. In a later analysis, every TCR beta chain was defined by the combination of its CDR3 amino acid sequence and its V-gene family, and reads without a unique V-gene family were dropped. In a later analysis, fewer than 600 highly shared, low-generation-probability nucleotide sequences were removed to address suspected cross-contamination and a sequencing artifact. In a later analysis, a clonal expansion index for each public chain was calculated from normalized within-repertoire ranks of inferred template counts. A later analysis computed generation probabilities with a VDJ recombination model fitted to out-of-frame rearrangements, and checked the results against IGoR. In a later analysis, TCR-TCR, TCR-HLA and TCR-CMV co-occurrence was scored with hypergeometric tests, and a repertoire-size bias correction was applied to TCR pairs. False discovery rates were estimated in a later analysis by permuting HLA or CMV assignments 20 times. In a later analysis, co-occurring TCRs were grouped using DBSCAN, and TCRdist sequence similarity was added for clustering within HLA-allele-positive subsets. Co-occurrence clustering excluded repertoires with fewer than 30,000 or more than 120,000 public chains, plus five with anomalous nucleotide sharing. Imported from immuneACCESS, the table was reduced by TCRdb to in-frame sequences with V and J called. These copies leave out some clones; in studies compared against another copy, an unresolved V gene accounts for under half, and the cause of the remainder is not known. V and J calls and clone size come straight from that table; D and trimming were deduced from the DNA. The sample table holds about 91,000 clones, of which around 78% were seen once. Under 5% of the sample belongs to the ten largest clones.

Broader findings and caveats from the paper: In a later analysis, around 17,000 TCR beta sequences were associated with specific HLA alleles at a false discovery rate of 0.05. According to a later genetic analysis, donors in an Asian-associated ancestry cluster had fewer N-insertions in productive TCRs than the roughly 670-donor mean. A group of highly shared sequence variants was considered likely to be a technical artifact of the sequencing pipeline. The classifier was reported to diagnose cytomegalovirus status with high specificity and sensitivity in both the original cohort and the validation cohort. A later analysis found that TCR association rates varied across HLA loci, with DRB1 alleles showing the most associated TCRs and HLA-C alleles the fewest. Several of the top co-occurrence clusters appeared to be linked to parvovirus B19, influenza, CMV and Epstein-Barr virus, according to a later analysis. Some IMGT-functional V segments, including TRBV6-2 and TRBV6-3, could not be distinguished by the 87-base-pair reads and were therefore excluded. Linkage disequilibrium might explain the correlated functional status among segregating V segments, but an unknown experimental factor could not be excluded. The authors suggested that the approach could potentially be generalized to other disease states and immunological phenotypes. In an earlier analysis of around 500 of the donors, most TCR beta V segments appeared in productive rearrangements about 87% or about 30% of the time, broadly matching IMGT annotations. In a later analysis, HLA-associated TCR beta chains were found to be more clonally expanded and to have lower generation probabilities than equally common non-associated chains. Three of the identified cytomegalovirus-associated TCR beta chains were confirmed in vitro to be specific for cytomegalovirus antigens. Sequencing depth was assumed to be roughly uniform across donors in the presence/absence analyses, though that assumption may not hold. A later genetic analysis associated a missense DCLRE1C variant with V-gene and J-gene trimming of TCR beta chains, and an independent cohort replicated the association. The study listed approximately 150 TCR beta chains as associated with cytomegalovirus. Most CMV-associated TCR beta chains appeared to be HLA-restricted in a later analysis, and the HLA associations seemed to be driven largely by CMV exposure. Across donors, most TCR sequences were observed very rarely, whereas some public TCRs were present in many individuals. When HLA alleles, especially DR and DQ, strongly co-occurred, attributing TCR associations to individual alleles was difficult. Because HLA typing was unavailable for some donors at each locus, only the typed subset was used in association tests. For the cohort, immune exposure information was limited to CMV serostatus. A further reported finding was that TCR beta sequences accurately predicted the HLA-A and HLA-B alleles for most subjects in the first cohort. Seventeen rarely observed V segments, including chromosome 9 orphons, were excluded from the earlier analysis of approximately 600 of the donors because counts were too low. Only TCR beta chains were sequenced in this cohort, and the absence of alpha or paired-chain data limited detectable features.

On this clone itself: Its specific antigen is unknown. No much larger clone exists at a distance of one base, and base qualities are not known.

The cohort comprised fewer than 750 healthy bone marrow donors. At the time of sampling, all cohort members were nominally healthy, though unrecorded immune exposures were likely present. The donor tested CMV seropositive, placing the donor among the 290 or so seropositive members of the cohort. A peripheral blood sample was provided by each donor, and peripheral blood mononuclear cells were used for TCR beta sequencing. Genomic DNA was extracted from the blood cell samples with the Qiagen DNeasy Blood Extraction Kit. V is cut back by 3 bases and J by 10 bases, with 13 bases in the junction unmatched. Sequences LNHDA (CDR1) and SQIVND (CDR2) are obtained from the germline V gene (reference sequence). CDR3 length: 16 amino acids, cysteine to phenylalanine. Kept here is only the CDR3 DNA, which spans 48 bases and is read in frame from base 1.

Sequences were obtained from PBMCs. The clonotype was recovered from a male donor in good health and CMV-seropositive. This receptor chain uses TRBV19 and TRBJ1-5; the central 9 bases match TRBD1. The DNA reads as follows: TGTGCCAGTAGTATTGGCCTCTGGGACAGGGAGCTTCCCCAGCATTTT. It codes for CASSIGLWDRELPQHF.